Below, 21 T cell receptor beta chains from the same sample are listed, as sequenced in a study of identical twins. MiXCR, run by TCRdb on the 5' RACE reads, gives a single entry per CDR3 protein. The repertoire holds about 690,000 distinct CDR3 sequences, with approximately 22% as singletons. The same sample was also used in a study of T cells expressing NK-cell markers.

Material: PBMCs. The receptors shown here come from a woman aged 18-35 years in good health.

CDR3 region: CASTPSGTSGRADTQYF. The CDR3 bases are TGTGCCAGCACCCCTTCCGGGACTAGCGGGAGAGCAGATACGCAGTATTTT. The chain uses TRBV12-3 or TRBV12-4 and TRBJ2-3; 14 positions agree with TRBD2. The CDR3 is 17 residues long. Trimming cost V 7 bases and J 4 bases; bases outside gene matches: 10.

V usage is TRBV18 and J usage is TRBJ2-5; D is undetermined. The germline V gene has CDR1 KGHSH and CDR2 LQKENI. V was cut by 3 bases and J by 5 bases, with 13 bases left in between. The CDR3 is 14 amino acids. CDR3 in amino acids: CASSPSPGSETQYF. In DNA, the CDR3 is TGTGCCAGCTCACCGTCCCCAGGAAGTGAGACCCAGTACTTC.

The chain combines TRBV6-5 with TRBJ1-1; TRBD1 aligns across 8 bases. Germline trimming cut 0 bases from V and 4 bases from J; bases unmatched to any gene: 4. Germline V lookup: CDR1 MNHEY, CDR2 SVGAGI. The CDR3 consists of 15 residues. In DNA, the CDR3 is TGTGCCAGCAGTTACTCGAACAGGGGGGGCACTGAAGCTTTCTTT. It specifies CASSYSNRGGTEAFF.

This clonotype was seen only a few times. The chain carries TRBV20-1 and TRBJ1-5, with D maybe TRBD1 (5 bases). Trimming stripped 4 bases from V and 1 base from J, with 8 bases between. The CDR3 is 13 residues long. Looked up from germline, CDR1 is DFQATT and CDR2 is SNEGSKA (reference sequence). CDR3: CSAKGVSNQPQHF. CDR3 nucleotides: TGCAGTGCTAAAGGGGTGAGCAATCAGCCCCAGCATTTT.

V usage is TRBV3-1 and J usage is TRBJ2-3, with D possibly being TRBD1 or TRBD2 (6 bases each). V was shortened by 3 bases and J by 5 bases, with 15 bases between the two germline ends. This CDR3 comprises 15 residues. The germline CDR1 and CDR2 sequences are LGHDT and YNNKEL (reference sequence). CDR3 amino acids: CASSQWSAGQDTQYF. In DNA form, the CDR3 reads TGTGCCAGCAGCCAGTGGAGCGCGGGACAAGATACGCAGTATTTT.

This clonotype occurred once. The rearrangement uses TRBV4-2 and TRBJ2-6, with 12 bases that match TRBD2. Germline V gene sequence: CDR1 LGHNA, CDR2 YNFKEQ. This CDR3 is 18 amino acids long. V lost 1 base and J lost 0; bases outside the gene matches: 1. This chain's CDR3 is CASSQASGGASGANVLTF. As DNA, the CDR3 is TGTGCCAGCAGCCAAGCTAGCGGGGGGGCCTCTGGGGCCAACGTCCTGACTTTC.

This clonotype appeared many times. The chain couples TRBV7-3 to TRBJ2-1, with 10 bases identical to TRBD1. CDR1 is SGHTA, CDR2 FQGTGA, per germline. The trim removed 4 bases at V and 2 bases at J, leaving 5 bases unmatched. The CDR3 sequence is 16 residues long. The CDR3 protein is CASSYLGTGAYNEQFF. As DNA, the CDR3 is TGTGCCAGCAGCTATCTCGGGACAGGGGCCTACAATGAGCAGTTCTTC.

The sample holds many counts of this clonotype. Here the CDR3 omits its conserved ending phenylalanine or tryptophan, so a read error is the likely source. The DNA is left out, because the CDR3 cannot be placed on it with certainty; the CDR3 is given as TCRdb lists it. V gene TRBV10-1 combines with J gene TRBJ2-7; TRBD1, the table's D call, lacks a check against the DNA. A total of 10 residues make up the CDR3, ends included. Per germline, CDR1 WNHNN and CDR2 SYGVQD (reference sequence). CDR3 sequence reads: CASGLGQDPA.

The chain joins TRBV3-1 to TRBJ2-5; D is tentatively TRBD1 or TRBD2 (6 bases each). CDR3 size: 15 residues. Per germline, CDR1 LGHDT and CDR2 YNNKEL (reference sequence). Trimming stripped 4 bases from V and 5 bases from J, with 17 bases between. CDR3 DNA: TGTGCCAGCAGCCCTCGGGGGACACGGGGGGAGACCCAGTACTTC. This encodes CASSPRGTRGETQYF.

The genes are TRBV20-1 and TRBJ2-5; 13 bases align to TRBD2. CDR1 and CDR2 (germline): DFQATT, SNEGSKA (reference sequence). The CDR3 is 14 residues long. The J segment lost 9 bases and the V segment lost 8 bases, leaving 12 bases of the junction unmatched. CDR3 sequence reads: CSTRGTSGDRAQYF. CDR3 bases: TGCAGTACAAGGGGGACTAGCGGGGACCGGGCCCAGTACTTC.

This clonotype came up a few times. This chain uses TRBV20-1 with TRBJ2-6, with a weak D call TRBD1 (6 bases). The V gene's germline CDR1 is DFQATT and CDR2 SNEGSKA (reference sequence). The V gene lost 5 bases and the J gene lost 2 bases, with 10 bases spanning the gap. The CDR3 consists of 14 residues. CDR3 sequence: CSAPGAAGANVLTF. DNA for the CDR3: TGCAGTGCTCCAGGGGCGGCTGGGGCCAACGTCCTGACTTTC.

In this sample, this clonotype turned up many times. The CDR3 region has the DNA TGCAGTGCTACAGGGGGCGACTATGGCTACACCTTC. This codes for CSATGGDYGYTF. The rearrangement links TRBV20-1 to TRBJ1-2; 8 bases agree with TRBD1. The CDR3 has 12 residues. Losses at the gene ends were 4 bases for V and 3 bases for J; bases not matched to a gene: 1. Germline V gives CDR1 DFQATT, CDR2 SNEGSKA (reference sequence).

This chain uses TRBV20-1 with TRBJ1-1; D may be TRBD1 (5 bases). The V and J ends lost 6 bases and 10 bases respectively, with 18 bases between them. CDR3 length equals 12 residues. Germline CDR1 and CDR2: DFQATT and SNEGSKA (reference sequence). The chain's CDR3 is CSAQSPGRIAFF. The CDR3 DNA follows: TGCAGTGCGCAGTCACCGGGACGGATAGCTTTCTTT.

The chain is built from TRBV20-1 and TRBJ1-2; D is ambiguous. The CDR3 runs to 15 residues. V lost 0 bases and J 3 bases, leaving 14 bases between the germline ends. Germline values: CDR1 DFQATT, CDR2 SNEGSKA (reference sequence). DNA of the CDR3: TGCAGTGCTAGAGATCCGCGCACCGGATACTATGGCTACACCTTC. Encoded protein: CSARDPRTGYYGYTF.

The chain recombines TRBV7-2 with TRBJ2-2; 9 positions agree with TRBD1. V was clipped by 8 bases and J by 3 bases; unmatched bases: 7. This CDR3 has 15 amino acids. The germline V gene has CDR1 SGHTA and CDR2 FQGNSA. The CDR3: CASDPTGGYTGELFF. The CDR3 region has the DNA TGTGCCAGCGACCCGACAGGGGGTTACACCGGGGAGCTGTTTTTT. Together with reference TRBV7-2 and TRBJ2-2, the CDR3 gives the full variable domain: GAGVSQSPSNKVTEKGKDVELRCDPISGHTALYWYRQSLGQGLEFLIYFQGNSAPDKSGLPSDRFSAERTGGSVSTLTIQRTQQEDSAVYLCASDPTGGYTGELFFGEGSRLTVL.

V and J are TRBV12-3 or TRBV12-4 and TRBJ1-1; no firm D call. The CDR3 spans 11 residues. Trimming shortened V by 6 bases and J by 11 bases, and 13 bases separated the two germline ends. CDR3 bases: TGTGCCAGCAGCCTGAGAGTGCGGGCTTTCTTT. It is translated as CASSLRVRAFF.

This clonotype appeared a few times. The genes are TRBV12-3 or TRBV12-4 and TRBJ2-3; D perhaps matches TRBD1 (6 bases). V was cut by 1 base and J by 8 bases, with 19 bases left in between. This CDR3 spans 16 amino acids. The CDR3 spells CASSLGFRGRSGTQYF. In DNA, the CDR3 is TGTGCCAGCAGTTTAGGGTTCAGGGGAAGGAGTGGTACGCAGTATTTT.

In its sample, this clonotype was seen many times. At one boundary the junction diverges from the germline segment, which might be a read error. The chain carries TRBV5-1 and TRBJ2-1; TRBD2 matches at 8 bases. Per germline, CDR1 SGHRS and CDR2 YFSETQ. This CDR3 is 16 amino acids long. The CDR3 loop is CASSTTGTRSFNEQFF. The DNA of the CDR3 is TGCGCCAGCAGCACCACCGGGACTAGATCCTTCAATGAGCAGTTCTTC.

The V gene is TRBV7-3, the J gene TRBJ1-6, with TRBD1 identical over 10 bases. Germline CDR1 is SGHTA and CDR2 is FQGTGA. The CDR3 extends over 14 amino acids. After removal of 4 bases from V and 10 bases from J, the junction contained 4 bases not matched to a gene. CDR3 nucleotide sequence: TGTGCCAGCAGCTACGGGGACAGGGGCTCACCCCTCCACTTT. This translates into CASSYGDRGSPLHF.

This clonotype was seen a handful of times. V and J are TRBV20-1 and TRBJ2-7, with D perhaps given as TRBD1 or TRBD2 (5 bases each). From germline, CDR1 is DFQATT and CDR2 SNEGSKA (reference sequence). This CDR3 is 14 amino acids long. Trimming pared 0 bases from V and 2 bases from J, leaving 11 bases between. CDR3: CSARDRASTYEQYF. The DNA for the CDR3 is TGCAGTGCTAGAGACAGGGCTAGCACCTACGAGCAGTACTTC.

This clonotype was recorded a few times. The rearrangement joins TRBV7-8 to TRBJ2-1; no reliable D call. CDR1 and CDR2 from the germline V gene are SGHVS and FQNEAQ. This CDR3 is 10 amino acids long. V lost 4 bases to trimming and J lost 10 bases, with 5 bases between them. In DNA, the CDR3 is TGTGCCAGCAGCTCCTTCGAGCAGTTCTTC. Protein: CASSSFEQFF.